Listed below are T cell receptor beta chains from one sample, sequenced in a study of OX40 agonist ivuxolimab in advanced cancers. Profiling relied on immunoSEQ multiplex PCR, and the TCRdb table lists in-frame clones only, not all of them. The sample has around 95,000 clones; approximately 90% are singletons. The input for sequencing was CD4+ or CD8+ T cells sorted from blood, taken in a trial of the OX40 agonist ivuxolimab. These receptors originate from an adult with an advanced solid tumor such as melanoma, head and neck, liver or kidney cancer. Both conserved end residues are part of each CDR3. The D gene is left open where the match is weak. Not every row has a clone size; where given, it reads once, few, many or a size class.

d_call	cdr3_length	v_call	j_call	clone_size	cdr3_aa	cdr3_nt
TRBD2	16	TRBV6-1	TRBJ2-7	-	CASSDAGTSGSYEQYF	TGTGCCAGCAGTGACGCCGGGACTAGCGGGTCCTACGAGCAGTACTTC
TRBD2	15	TRBV11-2	TRBJ2-1	-	CASSNLAGGHNEQFF	TGTGCCAGCAGCAACCTAGCGGGGGGACACAATGAGCAGTTCTTC
-	13	TRBV10-3	TRBJ2-7	-	CAIRTQVSYEQYF	TGTGCCATCAGGACCCAGGTCTCCTACGAGCAGTACTTC
TRBD2	14	TRBV27	TRBJ2-3	once	CASSLGGGTDTQYF	TGTGCCAGCAGTCTTGGGGGGGGCACAGATACGCAGTATTTT
TRBD1	16	TRBV29-1	TRBJ2-1	-	CSVGRDRARVYNEQFF	TGCAGCGTTGGGCGGGACAGGGCCCGGGTCTACAATGAGCAGTTCTTC
TRBD1	13	TRBV19	TRBJ2-4	-	CASSIQGVYIQYF	TGTGCCAGTAGTATACAGGGGGTTTACATTCAGTACTTC
TRBD1	16	TRBV19	TRBJ1-5	once	CASSRDRARGGQPQHF	TGTGCCAGTAGTAGAGACAGGGCTCGGGGAGGTCAGCCCCAGCATTTT
-	13	TRBV7-8	TRBJ1-3	-	CASSFQAGNTIYF	TGTGCCAGCAGCTTCCAAGCTGGAAACACCATATATTTT
-	11	TRBV27	TRBJ2-3	-	CASSLADTQYF	TGTGCCAGCAGTTTAGCCGATACGCAGTATTTT
-	14	TRBV7-2	TRBJ1-2	-	CASSFSGVGYGYTF	TGTGCCAGCAGCTTTTCAGGGGTTGGCTATGGCTACACCTTC
-	16	TRBV7-9	TRBJ2-2	once	CASSQLLRDGAGELFF	TGTGCCAGCAGCCAGCTGCTCCGGGATGGGGCCGGGGAGCTGTTTTTT
-	18	TRBV14	TRBJ1-6	-	CASSQDWGVVGLSSPLHF	TGTGCCAGCAGCCAAGATTGGGGAGTGGTAGGGTTGAGTTCACCCCTCCACTTT
-	14	TRBV6-6	TRBJ1-5	-	CASSYWRGNQPQHF	TGTGCCAGCAGTTACTGGAGGGGCAATCAGCCCCAGCATTTT
TRBD1	11	TRBV5-5	TRBJ2-1	-	CASSPGGEQFF	TGTGCCAGCAGCCCAGGGGGTGAGCAGTTCTTC
TRBD1	20	TRBV27	TRBJ2-7	once	CASSLLTPFRTGTGRYEQYF	TGTGCCAGCAGTCTCCTTACCCCATTTCGAACCGGGACAGGGCGGTACGAGCAGTACTTC
-	13	TRBV28	TRBJ2-3	-	CASLGLSTDTQYF	TGTGCCAGCTTGGGACTCAGCACAGATACGCAGTATTTT
TRBD2	19	TRBV19	TRBJ2-2	-	CASSIAPFGAGGNTGELFF	TGTGCCAGTAGTATAGCCCCCTTCGGAGCGGGGGGAAACACCGGGGAGCTGTTTTTT
TRBD2	15	TRBV6-1	TRBJ2-7	-	CASGKREKSSHEQYF	TGTGCCAGCGGGAAGCGGGAGAAATCAAGCCACGAGCAGTACTTC
TRBD2	14	TRBV7-9	TRBJ2-7	-	CASSLALAGTEQYF	TGTGCCAGCAGCTTAGCACTAGCGGGAACCGAGCAGTACTTC
-	13	TRBV6-1	TRBJ1-1	-	CASSASLNTEAFF	TGTGCCAGCAGTGCCAGCTTGAACACTGAAGCTTTCTTT
TRBD1	17	TRBV14	TRBJ2-1	-	CASSLGQGQGSYNEQFF	TGTGCCAGCAGCCTAGGGCAGGGACAGGGGTCCTACAATGAGCAGTTCTTC
-	14	TRBV5-8	TRBJ1-2	-	CASSPRGFGSGYTF	TGTGCCAGCAGCCCGAGGGGATTCGGGAGTGGCTACACCTTC
-	14	TRBV5-4	TRBJ1-1	-	CASSHPGSNTEAFF	TGTGCCAGCAGCCACCCAGGGTCGAACACTGAAGCTTTCTTT
TRBD2	16	TRBV15	TRBJ2-1	-	CATSRGTSGSLNEQFF	TGTGCCACCAGCAGGGGGACTAGCGGGAGCCTTAATGAGCAGTTCTTC
-	16	TRBV2	TRBJ2-1	-	CASSVRDAKSYNEQFF	TGTGCCAGCAGTGTCCGGGACGCCAAGTCCTACAATGAGCAGTTCTTC
TRBD2	14	TRBV11-2	TRBJ2-5	-	CASSTRGLEETQYF	TGTGCCAGCAGCACCCGGGGACTAGAAGAGACCCAGTACTTC
-	16	TRBV28	TRBJ2-7	-	CASSSPIAPRSYEQYF	TGTGCCAGCAGTTCTCCTATAGCCCCAAGATCCTACGAGCAGTACTTC
-	12	TRBV5-1	TRBJ2-7	-	CASRWRGGEQYF	TGCGCCAGCAGATGGAGGGGTGGCGAGCAGTACTTC
-	12	TRBV6-1	TRBJ1-2	-	CASRSVTYGYTF	TGTGCCAGCAGGTCAGTCACCTATGGCTACACCTTC
-	14	TRBV6-1	TRBJ1-5	-	CASSGGTGNQPQHF	TGTGCCAGCAGTGGGGGGACGGGCAATCAGCCCCAGCATTTT
-	13	TRBV7-9	TRBJ2-7	-	CASSLDGSYEQYF	TGTGCCAGCAGTTTAGACGGGTCCTACGAGCAGTACTTC
-	15	TRBV18	TRBJ2-7	-	CASSPRRVGSYEQYF	TGTGCCAGCTCACCACGCAGGGTAGGTAGCTACGAGCAGTACTTC
TRBD2	15	TRBV5-1	TRBJ2-3	-	CASSISGLAGEGQYF	TGCGCCAGCTCCATTTCGGGACTAGCGGGCGAGGGGCAGTATTTT
TRBD1	13	TRBV27	TRBJ1-2	-	CASSPTGNYGYTF	TGTGCCAGCAGCCCGACAGGGAACTATGGCTACACCTTC
-	13	TRBV7-8	TRBJ2-3	-	CATQPPRVDTQYF	TGTGCCACCCAGCCTCCTAGGGTTGATACGCAGTATTTT
TRBD1	15	TRBV4-2	TRBJ1-2	-	CASSQDPGGQRGYTF	TGTGCCAGCAGCCAAGATCCGGGGGGACAGCGGGGCTACACCTTC
TRBD2	18	TRBV5-1	TRBJ2-3	-	CASSSPSTSGGRIDTQYF	TGCGCCAGCAGCTCCCCGTCGACTAGCGGGGGGCGAATAGATACGCAGTATTTT
-	15	TRBV19	TRBJ1-5	once	CASSINSFSNQPQHF	TGTGCCAGTAGTATTAACAGTTTTAGCAATCAGCCCCAGCATTTT
TRBD2	15	TRBV18	TRBJ2-2	-	CASSTRTSMTGELFF	TGTGCCAGCTCAACACGGACTAGTATGACCGGGGAGCTGTTTTTT
-	16	TRBV11-2	TRBJ2-4	-	CASSLGEAGAKNIQYF	TGTGCCAGCAGCTTGGGGGAGGCAGGAGCCAAAAACATTCAGTACTTC
TRBD2	16	TRBV27	TRBJ2-1	-	CASSAPGLALVNEQFF	TGTGCCAGCAGTGCGCCGGGACTAGCGTTAGTCAATGAGCAGTTCTTC
-	14	TRBV6-5	TRBJ2-1	-	CASSLTGIYNEQFF	TGTGCCAGCAGTTTGACAGGTATCTACAATGAGCAGTTCTTC
-	14	TRBV19	TRBJ2-7	-	CASSIFRGYYEQYF	TGTGCCAGTAGTATATTCCGGGGATACTACGAGCAGTACTTC
-	14	TRBV6-5	TRBJ1-5	-	CASRPTGGGQPQHF	TGTGCCAGCAGACCTACGGGGGGGGGCCAGCCCCAGCATTTT
-	14	TRBV12-1	TRBJ2-7	-	CASSFGASGGEQYF	TGTGCCAGCAGCTTTGGTGCTTCGGGGGGGGAGCAGTACTTC
TRBD1	17	TRBV5-6	TRBJ2-1	-	CASSLPIGTGTYNEQFF	TGTGCCAGCAGCTTACCCATTGGGACAGGGACCTACAATGAGCAGTTCTTC
TRBD1	15	TRBV11-2	TRBJ1-1	-	CASSYRTGAYTEAFF	TGTGCCAGCAGCTATAGGACAGGGGCTTACACTGAAGCTTTCTTT